The source of this T cell receptor beta chain is a study of CD8 T cells in ankylosing spondylitis. Trimming cost V 3 bases and J 6 bases; bases outside gene matches: 6. Germline V lookup: CDR1 SGHRS, CDR2 YFSETQ. CDR3 length equals 15 residues. This clonotype came up many times. Antigen specificity is unknown. Points from the study as a whole: Disease-linked clones reportedly showed significant enrichment in matched ankylosing spondylitis synovial fluid.

Quantitative 5'-RACE was performed with molecular barcodes, and it yielded the TCR beta libraries. TCRdb independently ran MiXCR on the 5' RACE reads; one entry per CDR3 protein. The repertoire includes around 130,000 distinct CDR3 sequences, approximately 6.8% of them detected once, and more than 9% sits in the top ten. V is TRBV5-1 and J is TRBJ1-6; 7 positions match TRBD1. This sequence was found in a male donor with ankylosing spondylitis or in good health (not recorded which). The source material was blood, either unsorted or a sorted T cell fraction (not recorded which). The CDR3 sequence is CASSSDQGVNSPLHF. The CDR3 DNA sequence: TGCGCCAGCAGCTCGGACCAGGGGGTTAATTCACCCCTCCACTTT.